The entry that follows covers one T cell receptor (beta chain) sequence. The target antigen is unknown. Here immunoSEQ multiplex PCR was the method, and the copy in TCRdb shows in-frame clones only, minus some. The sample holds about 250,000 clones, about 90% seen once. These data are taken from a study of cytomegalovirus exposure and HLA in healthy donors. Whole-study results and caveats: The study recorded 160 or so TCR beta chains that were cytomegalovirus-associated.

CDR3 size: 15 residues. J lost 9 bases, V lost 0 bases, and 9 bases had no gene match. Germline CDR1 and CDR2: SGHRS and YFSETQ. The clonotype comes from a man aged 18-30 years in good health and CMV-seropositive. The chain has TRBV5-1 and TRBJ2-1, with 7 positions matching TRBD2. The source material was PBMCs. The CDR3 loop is CASSLDGRESLEQFF. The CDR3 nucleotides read TGCGCCAGCAGCTTGGATGGGCGGGAGTCTCTTGAGCAGTTCTTC.